Shown below are 5 T cell receptor beta chains from a single sample sequenced in a study of T-cell memory formation after mild COVID-19 (dated by TCRdb to the early 2020s). Libraries were constructed by 5' RACE. Sequencing was carried out with an Illumina NovaSeq 6000. The raw public reads went through TCRdb reprocessing: fastp at Q25, MiXCR clone calling, in-frame beta chains kept. Rows are combined by CDR3 protein, so each entry shows the most common genes and DNA. This sample holds 350,000 to 400,000 distinct CDR3 sequences; approximately 15% were observed only once. The ten largest make up 20% to 25% of the sample. The sample taken for sequencing was PBMCs or a T cell subset sorted from them (not recorded which). These receptors were collected from a man younger than 35 who had mild COVID-19 (a few samples of this study predate the infection). The sample titles of this study are shuffled in the database, so cell type and time point are left out; the donor was told from shared clones.

V gene TRBV28 combines with J gene TRBJ2-3; no definite D call. From germline, CDR1 is MDHEN and CDR2 SYDVKM. V shed 6 bases and J shed 0 bases, with 13 bases lying between them. CDR3 length equals 15 residues. The DNA for the CDR3 is TGTGCCAGCAGCCCGGGCTATACTAGCACAGATACGCAGTATTTT. Amino acids: CASSPGYTSTDTQYF.

This clonotype was seen ten or more times. The chain joins TRBV20-1 to TRBJ2-3; D possibly corresponds to TRBD1 (7 bases). The germline gives CDR1 DFQATT, CDR2 SNEGSKA (reference sequence). V shed 0 bases and J shed 4 bases, with 14 bases lying between them. This CDR3 is 15 amino acids long. The CDR3 coding sequence is TGCAGTGCTAGAGATGGGCCCAGGGGGGCAGATACGCAGTATTTT. It is translated as CSARDGPRGADTQYF.

This clonotype was recorded a few times. J is TRBJ2-5 and V is TRBV7-2; D perhaps matches TRBD2 (6 bases). This CDR3 comprises 15 residues. Trimming cost V 1 base and J 2 bases, with 11 bases left between them. CDR1 is SGHTA, CDR2 FQGNSA, per germline. The CDR3 reads CASSLGGSGQETQYF. CDR3 bases: TGTGCCAGCAGCTTAGGGGGTAGCGGACAAGAGACCCAGTACTTC.

This chain uses TRBV2 with TRBJ2-3, with D possibly TRBD1 on 6 matching bases. Germline V gene data show CDR1 as SNHLY and CDR2 as FYNNEI. The V end was cut by 6 bases, the J end by 0 bases, with 10 bases between. This CDR3 is 14 amino acids long. This CDR3 is CASRRQASTDTQYF. The CDR3 coding sequence is TGTGCCAGCAGGCGACAGGCGAGCACAGATACGCAGTATTTT.

This clonotype has just a few counts. This chain connects TRBV7-7 to TRBJ2-5; 8 positions agree with TRBD2. CDR3 length equals 15 residues. Trimming removed 2 bases from V and 0 bases from J; junction bases left unmatched: 2. Germline V lookup: CDR1 SSHAT, CDR2 FNYEAQ (reference sequence). CDR3 nucleotides: TGTGCCAGCAGCTTAACGGGGGGGTACCAAGAGACCCAGTACTTC. Translated, it gives CASSLTGGYQETQYF.